Below, 26 T cell receptor beta chains from the same sample are listed, as sequenced in a study of cytomegalovirus exposure and HLA in healthy donors. 60 Vbeta and 13 Jbeta primers were used in PCR. Generated by immunoSEQ multiplex PCR, the TCRdb table keeps only in-frame clones and is missing some. Here the sample spans approximately 110,000 clones, 15% being singletons. Sequencing used PBMCs. The receptors derive from a woman under 30 in good health and CMV-seronegative.

This clone was detected only a few times. This sequence joins TRBV6-6 and TRBJ2-5; possible D gene TRBD1, 5 bases. This CDR3 region has 14 residues. Trimming removed 0 bases at V and 2 bases at J, with 7 bases between. CDR1 is MNHNY, CDR2 SVGAGI, per germline (reference sequence). CDR3 residues: CASSYSTAQETQYF. The DNA of the CDR3 is TGTGCCAGCAGTTACTCGACAGCTCAAGAGACCCAGTACTTC.

V usage is TRBV30 and J usage is TRBJ1-6; D remains unclear. The V and J ends lost 5 bases and 7 bases respectively, with 12 bases between them. The CDR3 sequence is 13 residues long. Germline V lookup: CDR1 GTSNPN, CDR2 SVGIG (reference sequence). The CDR3 DNA sequence: TGTGCCTGGGAGTTGTCGGTAAATTCACCCCTCCACTTT. This encodes CAWELSVNSPLHF.

This clone has more than one count but fewer than ten. This chain joins TRBV15 and TRBJ2-3, with D maybe TRBD2 (6 bases). V lost 1 base to trimming and J lost 3 bases, with 14 bases between them. There are 16 residues in the CDR3. Germline CDR1 reads LNHNV; CDR2 reads YYDKDF (reference sequence). The CDR3 here is CATSRGVRGLTDTQYF. The CDR3 DNA is TGTGCCACCAGCAGAGGGGTGCGGGGATTAACAGATACGCAGTATTTT. Combining the CDR3 with reference TRBV15 and TRBJ2-3 gives the whole variable domain DAMVIQNPRYQVTQFGKPVTLSCSQTLNHNVMYWYQQKSSQAPKLLFHYYDKDFNNEADTPDNFQSRRPNTSFCFLDIRSPGLGDTAMYLCATSRGVRGLTDTQYFGPGTRLTVL.

In this sample, this clone turned up a few times. V usage is TRBV5-1 and J usage is TRBJ1-1; D unclear. Germline V gene lookup returns CDR1 SGHRS and CDR2 YFSETQ. The CDR3 covers 13 residues. V dropped 0 bases and J dropped 1 base, with 4 bases sitting between them. CDR3 residues: CASSLGANTEAFF. The CDR3 DNA reads as TGCGCCAGCAGCTTGGGCGCGAACACTGAAGCTTTCTTT. Full variable domain (missing parts from reference TRBV5-1 and TRBJ1-1): KAGVTQTPRYLIKTRGQQVTLSCSPISGHRSVSWYQQTPGQGLQFLFEYFSETQRNKGNFPGRFSGRQFSNSRSEMNVSTLELGDSALYLCASSLGANTEAFFGQGTRLTVV.

The chain couples TRBV27 to TRBJ1-2; TRBD1 matches at 10 bases. The trim removed 6 bases at V and 8 bases at J, leaving 9 bases unmatched. Germline CDR1 reads MNHEY; CDR2 reads SMNVEV (reference sequence). The CDR3 has 14 amino acids. The DNA for the CDR3 is TGTGCCAGCAGGGTGGACAGGGGGTCGGGGGGCTACACCTTC. This gives the protein CASRVDRGSGGYTF.

The genes are TRBV5-4 and TRBJ2-7; 8 nucleotides line up with TRBD1. With 2 bases clipped from V and 5 bases from J, the junction kept 6 bases outside the gene matches. The CDR3 totals 14 residues. Germline V CDR1 and CDR2: SGHNT, YYREEE (reference sequence). The CDR3 loop reads CASSLGQGANEQYF. The CDR3 DNA is TGTGCCAGCAGCTTAGGGCAGGGGGCCAACGAGCAGTACTTC.

This clone was recorded a few times. This chain uses TRBV7-9 with TRBJ2-6; 9 nucleotides align to TRBD2. The CDR3 spans 19 residues. Germline V gene lookup returns CDR1 SEHNR and CDR2 FQNEAQ (reference sequence). Unmatched junction bases numbered 9, after V lost 1 base and J lost 2 bases. In nucleotides, the CDR3 is TGTGCCAGCAGCTTAGGCGTACCAAGGACTAGCGCTGGGGCCAACGTCCTGACTTTC. Protein sequence: CASSLGVPRTSAGANVLTF.

The V gene is TRBV9, the J gene TRBJ2-5, with 11 nucleotides matching TRBD2. The CDR3 length is 16 residues. V shed 3 bases, J shed 2 bases, and the junction held 6 bases outside the gene matches. Germline lookup yields CDR1 SGDLS and CDR2 YYNGEE. CDR3 sequence: CASSAGLAVFQETQYF. The CDR3 bases are TGTGCCAGCAGCGCGGGACTAGCGGTCTTTCAAGAGACCCAGTACTTC.

This chain joins TRBV4-3 and TRBJ2-3; TRBD1 matches 8 bases. There are 17 residues in the CDR3. The V gene end was trimmed by 0 bases and the J gene end by 6 bases; junction bases not matched to a gene: 11. Germline-derived CDR1 and CDR2 are LGHNA and YSLEER. DNA for the CDR3: TGCGCCAGCAGCCAAGACGCCAGGGGGCCGGCCCGGGATACGCAGTATTTT. Its translation is CASSQDARGPARDTQYF.

This clone was detected only a few times. The chain links TRBV7-8 to TRBJ2-1; a possible D gene is TRBD1 (6 bases). Germline lookup yields CDR1 SGHVS and CDR2 FQNEAQ. CDR3 length equals 14 residues. The V end lost 4 bases, the J end lost 8 bases, and 15 bases lay between the germline ends. This chain's CDR3 is CASSYARTVHEQFF. Written as DNA, the CDR3 is TGTGCCAGCAGCTACGCCAGGACAGTCCATGAGCAGTTCTTC.

This clone was seen more than once but under ten times. The rearrangement links TRBV6-4 to TRBJ1-2, with D possibly TRBD1 on 6 matching bases. The CDR3 is 13 amino acids. CDR1 and CDR2 from the germline V gene are MRHNA and SNTAGT. Trimming took off 0 bases at V and 8 bases at J, with 10 bases between the two ends. The CDR3 here is CASSDSDSGGYTF. The CDR3 DNA reads as TGTGCCAGCAGTGACTCGGACAGCGGCGGCTACACCTTC.

The rearrangement joins TRBV5-4 to TRBJ1-1; D is unclear. The V and J ends lost 6 bases and 1 base respectively, with 16 bases between them. This CDR3 is 15 amino acids long. Germline lookup yields CDR1 SGHNT and CDR2 YYREEE (reference sequence). CDR3 amino acids: CASKEGEVKNTEAFF. In DNA, the CDR3 is TGTGCCAGCAAGGAGGGTGAAGTGAAGAACACTGAAGCTTTCTTT.

The genes are TRBV28 and TRBJ1-6; D perhaps matches TRBD1 (6 bases). Germline V CDR1 and CDR2: MDHEN, SYDVKM. The CDR3 consists of 15 residues. V lost 5 bases, J lost 11 bases, and 19 bases lay in between. CDR3 loop: CASSPPLPGVAPLHF. The DNA for the CDR3 is TGTGCCAGCAGTCCCCCCCTCCCAGGGGTCGCACCCCTCCACTTT.

The chain links TRBV15 to TRBJ1-2; TRBD1 is a possible D gene (6 bases). CDR1 LNHNV and CDR2 YYDKDF come from the germline V gene (reference sequence). The V end was cut by 0 bases, the J end by 6 bases, with 14 bases between. The CDR3 is made up of 15 amino acids. The CDR3 protein is CATSRDKGERNGYTF. CDR3 DNA: TGTGCCACCAGCAGAGATAAGGGGGAGAGGAATGGCTACACCTTC.

The J gene is TRBJ2-7, the V gene TRBV10-1; 9 bases fit TRBD1. V dropped 6 bases and J dropped 5; count of bases not matched to a gene: 8. Per the germline V gene, CDR1 is WNHNN and CDR2 is SYGVQD (reference sequence). CDR3 length: 14 residues. CDR3 loop: CASSLTGDRDEQYF. The CDR3 DNA reads as TGCGCCAGCAGCCTGACAGGGGACAGGGACGAGCAGTACTTC.

A few counts support this clone. The chain couples TRBV28 to TRBJ2-5; the D gene is possibly TRBD1 (6 bases). This CDR3 region has 16 residues. CDR1 and CDR2 from the germline V gene are MDHEN and SYDVKM. With 5 bases removed from V and 7 bases from J, the gap between germline ends came to 23 bases. The CDR3 bases are TGTGCCAGCAGTATCTTTGCCGGACAGTCGACAGGGACCCAGTACTTC. This encodes CASSIFAGQSTGTQYF.

The chain couples TRBV2 to TRBJ1-1; D is uncertain. The CDR3 is 15 amino acids. Trimming took off 2 bases at V and 7 bases at J, with 17 bases between the two ends. The germline gives CDR1 SNHLY, CDR2 FYNNEI. The CDR3 region has the DNA TGTGCCAGCAGTGAACAGGCAGGTCTTGCTTTTGAAGCTTTCTTT. Its protein is CASSEQAGLAFEAFF.

This rearrangement joins TRBV5-6 to TRBJ2-3, with 8 bases aligning to TRBD2. J lost 6 bases, V lost 0 bases, and 9 bases had no gene match. The CDR3 has 16 amino acids. Germline CDR1 SGHDT, CDR2 YYEEEE. DNA for the CDR3: TGTGCCAGCAGCTTGGGGGCGGGAGGATTTTCGGATACGCAGTATTTT. Translating gives CASSLGAGGFSDTQYF. The variable domain in full, with the rest retrieved from reference TRBV5-6 and TRBJ2-3, is DAGVTQSPTHLIKTRGQQVTLRCSPKSGHDTVSWYQQALGQGPQFIFQYYEEEERQRGNFPDRFSGHQFPNYSSELNVNALLLGDSALYLCASSLGAGGFSDTQYFGPGTRLTVL.

This clone occurred a few times. The CDR3 protein is CASSTGNTEAFF. In DNA form, the CDR3 reads TGTGCCAGCAGCACAGGGAACACTGAAGCTTTCTTT. V is TRBV11-3 and J is TRBJ1-1; weak D call: TRBD1 (5 bases). Germline V gene data show CDR1 as SGHNT and CDR2 as YENEEA. The CDR3 sequence is 12 residues long. Trimming left V 5 bases short and J 1 base short, with 5 bases between.

This clone was seen only a few times. The chain uses TRBV5-4 and TRBJ1-5; perhaps TRBD1 as D (6 bases). The CDR3 runs to 15 residues. Germline CDR1 reads SGHNT; CDR2 reads YYREEE (reference sequence). V gave up 7 bases and J gave up 8 bases, with 22 bases separating them. The CDR3 loop is CASSHTGTIGEPQHF. The DNA of the CDR3 is TGTGCCAGCTCCCACACAGGGACTATTGGAGAGCCCCAGCATTTT.

The chain has TRBV21-1 and TRBJ2-5; TRBD2, as called in the table, went unchecked against the DNA. TRBV21-1 is shown as a pseudogene. The CDR3 covers 15 residues. The CDR3: CASSKARSRKETQYF. Written as DNA, the CDR3 is TGTGCCAGCAGCAAAGCGCGCTCTAGGAAAGAGACCCAGTACTTC.

In this sample, this clone turned up a few times. The junction and the germline gene differ at one end; a read error may be behind it. The chain combines TRBV27 with TRBJ1-5, with 7 bases fitting TRBD1. The CDR3 spans 16 residues. Germline CDR1 reads MNHEY; CDR2 reads SMNVEV (reference sequence). DNA of the CDR3: TGTGCCAGCAGTCAGACTCCGGGACAGAGTGATCAGGCCCAGCATTTT. Translation: CASSQTPGQSDQAQHF.

This clone has a handful of counts. The V and J genes are TRBV28 and TRBJ2-3; D unclear. The germline CDR1 and CDR2 sequences are MDHEN and SYDVKM. This CDR3 has 11 residues. V shed 5 bases and J shed 9 bases, with 9 bases lying between them. DNA for the CDR3: TGTGCCAGCAGTCCGTCCCTGACGCAGTATTTT. Protein: CASSPSLTQYF.

CDR3 sequence reads: CASSLETYSYEQYF. The CDR3, as DNA: TGTGCCAGCAGCTTGGAGACGTATTCCTACGAGCAGTACTTC. V usage is TRBV7-9 and J usage is TRBJ2-7; D remains ambiguous. The CDR3 extends over 14 amino acids. In germline, CDR1 is SEHNR, CDR2 FQNEAQ (reference sequence). The V end was cut by 3 bases, the J end by 1 base, with 10 bases between.

Only a few counts were recorded for this clone. In DNA form, the CDR3 reads TGTGCCAGCAGCTACCCCGCAGACTCCTCCCAAAGTGGCTATGGCTACACCTTC. Translation gives CASSYPADSSQSGYGYTF. The chain combines TRBV9 with TRBJ1-2; D gene ambiguous. The CDR3 spans 18 residues. V shed 4 bases and J shed 4 bases, with 26 bases lying between them. Germline V CDR1 and CDR2: SGDLS, YYNGEE.

The chain is built from TRBV5-1 and TRBJ2-1; TRBD2 matches at 11 bases. V dropped 4 bases and J dropped 4; count of bases not matched to a gene: 7. The germline V gene has CDR1 SGHRS and CDR2 YFSETQ. This CDR3 has 16 residues. CDR3 residues: CASSPATSGVYNEQFF. DNA of the CDR3: TGCGCCAGCAGCCCAGCGACTAGCGGGGTATACAATGAGCAGTTCTTC.